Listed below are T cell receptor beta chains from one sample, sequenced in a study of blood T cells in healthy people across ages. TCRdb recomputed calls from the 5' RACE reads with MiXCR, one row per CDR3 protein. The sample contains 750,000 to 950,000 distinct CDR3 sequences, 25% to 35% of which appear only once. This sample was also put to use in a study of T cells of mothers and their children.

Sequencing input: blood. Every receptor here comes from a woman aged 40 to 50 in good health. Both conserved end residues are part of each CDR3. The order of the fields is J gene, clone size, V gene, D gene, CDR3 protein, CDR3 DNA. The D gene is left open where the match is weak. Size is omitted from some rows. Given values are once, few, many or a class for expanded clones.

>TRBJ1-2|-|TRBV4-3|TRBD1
CASSQEPMQGANYGYTF
TGCGCCAGCAGCCAAGAGCCCATGCAGGGGGCTAACTATGGCTACACCTTC
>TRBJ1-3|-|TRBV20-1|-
CSAGDFRRSGNTIYF
TGCAGTGCTGGAGATTTCAGGCGCTCTGGAAACACCATATATTTT
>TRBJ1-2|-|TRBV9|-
CASSVQATAYGYTF
TGTGCCAGCAGCGTACAGGCCACCGCCTATGGCTACACCTTC
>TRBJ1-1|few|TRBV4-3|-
CASSQVGAGFEAFF
TGCGCCAGCAGCCAAGTCGGGGCAGGATTTGAAGCTTTCTTT
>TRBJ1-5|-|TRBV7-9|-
CASSLAGTPNQPQHF
TGTGCCAGCAGCTTAGCCGGGACACCCAATCAGCCCCAGCATTTT
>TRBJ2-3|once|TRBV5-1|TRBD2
CASSLEASGFTDTQYF
TGCGCCAGCAGCTTGGAGGCTAGCGGATTCACAGATACGCAGTATTTT
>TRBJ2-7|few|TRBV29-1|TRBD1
CSVLTGSSYEQYF
TGCAGCGTACTGACAGGGAGTTCCTACGAGCAGTACTTC
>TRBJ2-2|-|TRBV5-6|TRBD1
CASSPLWTGGTGELVF
TGTGCCAGCAGCCCCCTTTGGACAGGGGGAACCGGGGAGCTGGTTTTT
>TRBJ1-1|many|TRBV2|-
CASSVRGLTEAFF
TGTGCCAGCAGTGTACGAGGATTAACTGAAGCTTTCTTT
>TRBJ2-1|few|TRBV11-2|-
CASSRGAGGNEQFF
TGTGCCAGCAGCAGGGGGGCAGGGGGCAATGAGCAGTTCTTC
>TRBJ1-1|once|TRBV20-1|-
CSARQGGRMNTEAFF
TGCAGTGCTAGGCAGGGCGGTCGGATGAACACTGAAGCTTTCTTT
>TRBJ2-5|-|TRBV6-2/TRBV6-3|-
CASIKETQYF
TGTGCCAGCATCAAAGAGACCCAGTACTTC
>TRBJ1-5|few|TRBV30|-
CAWSDPLGIKPQHF
TGTGCCTGGAGTGATCCCCTCGGGATCAAGCCCCAGCATTTT
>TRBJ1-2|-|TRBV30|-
CAWSQGEGYTF
TGTGCCTGGAGCCAGGGTGAAGGCTACACCTTC
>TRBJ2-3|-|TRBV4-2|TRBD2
CASSQQPAGVTDTQYF
TGTGCCAGCAGCCAACAACCCGCGGGGGTCACAGATACGCAGTATTTT
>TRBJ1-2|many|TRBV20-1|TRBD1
CSARPPGQVYGYTF
TGCAGTGCTAGACCTCCGGGACAGGTCTATGGCTACACCTTC
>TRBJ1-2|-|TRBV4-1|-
CASSQVRPGGYGHTF
TGCGCCAGCAGCCAAGTGAGGCCGGGAGGATATGGCCACACCTTC
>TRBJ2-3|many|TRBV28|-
CASSSRTFTADTQYF
TGTGCCAGCAGCTCCCGGACCTTTACGGCAGATACGCAGTATTTT
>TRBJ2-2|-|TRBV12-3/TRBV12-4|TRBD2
CASGSSGGYTGERFF
TGTGCCAGCGGTTCTAGCGGGGGTTACACCGGGGAGCGGTTTTTT
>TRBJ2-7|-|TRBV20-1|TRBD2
CSARFPGGGSYEQYF
TGCAGTGCTAGGTTTCCGGGGGGTGGTTCCTACGAGCAGTACTTC
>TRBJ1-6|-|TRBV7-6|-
CASSLRTVDSPLHF
TGTGCCAGCAGCCTCCGGACAGTAGATTCACCCCTCCACTTT
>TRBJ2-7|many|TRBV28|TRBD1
CASSPRQGGYYEQYF
TGTGCCAGCAGCCCTAGACAGGGGGGGTACTACGAGCAGTACTTC
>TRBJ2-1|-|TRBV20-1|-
CSVRGVHTLRNNEQFF
TGCAGTGTTCGTGGGGTACATACCTTAAGGAACAATGAGCAGTTCTTC
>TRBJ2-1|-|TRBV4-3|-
CASSDGVGQFPNEQFF
TGCGCCAGCAGCGATGGAGTAGGACAGTTTCCCAATGAGCAGTTCTTC